Detailed here is one T cell receptor (beta chain). The antigen it recognizes is unknown. No much larger clonotype is one base removed from it; base qualities were not supplied. The data belong to a study of OX40 agonist ivuxolimab in advanced cancers. Turning to the overall study: The costimulatory receptor OX40 (CD134) was targeted by ivuxolimab, a fully human IgG2 agonistic monoclonal antibody. Intravenous ivuxolimab was administered to patients every 2 weeks at six dose levels: 0.01, 0.1, 0.3, 1.5, 3 and 10 mg/kg. Of the 50 or so patients in dose escalation, about 19 had hepatocellular carcinoma, around 15 had melanoma, 9 had renal cell carcinoma and 9 had head and neck cancer. In the dose-escalation cohort, 75% to 85% of patients were male, and the mean age was roughly 60 years with a range of roughly 20 to 80. Patients were allowed to have had prior anti-PD-1, anti-PD-L1 or anti-CTLA-4 therapy, and roughly 40% of the dose-escalation patients had previously received checkpoint inhibitors. Three dose-escalation patients achieved partial responses, one with hepatocellular carcinoma and two with cutaneous melanoma. The point of sequencing TCRbeta in the periphery was to test whether ivuxolimab changed TCR sequence diversity and drove clonal T-cell expansion. The paper reports the monotherapy dose-escalation portion (N of about 47 patients) of the phase I ivuxolimab trial.

The trial excluded patients who had a history of autoimmune disease or who were on systemic immunosuppression. Peripheral blood for TCR sequencing was collected from all dose cohorts at baseline, on cycle 4 day 1, and on cycle 7 day 1. The samples were drawn from a first-in-human, open-label, multicenter phase I dose-escalation trial of ivuxolimab. The trial enrolled adults with locally advanced or metastatic head and neck squamous cell, hepatocellular, melanoma or renal cell carcinoma. CD4+ and CD8+ T cells were sorted separately from peripheral blood before TCR sequencing. Reading from cysteine to phenylalanine, the CDR3 counts 15 amino acids. Only the CDR3 DNA stays, 45 bases, in frame from base 1. From V the trimming removes 4 bases and from J it removes 14 bases, while the gene matches leave 19 bases of the junction unaccounted for. The germline V gene supplies CDR1 SGHRS and CDR2 YFSETQ. To sequence the TCRbeta CDR3 region, genomic DNA was isolated from the sorted cells. The immunoSEQ Assay was used to sequence the TCRbeta CDR3 regions. TCRdb's version of the immuneACCESS table is confined to in-frame rearrangements and falls short of the full clone set. An unresolved V gene accounts for under half of the shortfall where checked; the remainder is of unknown origin. This sample is represented by about 69,000 clones; almost 90% of them were singletons. In total, the top ten clones hold roughly 10% of the sample.

Paper-wide results and their limitations: Low levels of normalized T-cell clonal expansion were also seen in some patients who did not respond. In the 0.1-3.0 mg/kg groups, partial responders had among the lowest normalized peripheral clonal expansion, particularly in CD8+ T cells. After ivuxolimab, more expanded clones were found on average in CD8+ T cells than in CD4+ T cells. The antigen specificity of the peripheral T cells that underwent clonal expansion was not determined. At doses of 0.1 to 3.0 mg/kg, clonal expansion of both CD4+ and CD8+ blood T cells was observed from baseline to week 6.

The receptor was isolated from an adult with an advanced solid tumor such as melanoma, head and neck, liver or kidney cancer. The material was CD4+ or CD8+ T cells sorted from blood, obtained in a trial of the OX40 agonist ivuxolimab. In this chain, TRBV5-1 is recombined with TRBJ2-3; 7 central nucleotides agree with TRBD1. The nucleotide sequence reads as follows: TGCGCCAGCAGCCCCAGCCTCCTGACAGGGTTTGGCACGTATTTT. Its amino acids are CASSPSLLTGFGTYF.